This T cell receptor (beta chain) was captured by sequencing in a study of naive and memory T cell subsets. With V trimmed by 5 bases and J by 5 bases, 5 bases remained unmatched. Germline CDR1 and CDR2: ENHRY and SYGVKD. The CDR3 is 15 amino acids. This clonotype has at least ten counts. Both TRBC1 and TRBC2 were covered by a beta constant-region primer of two equimolar oligonucleotides. TCRdb reprocessed the UMI-ligation and nested PCR reads with MiXCR, giving one entry per CDR3 protein. The sample lists 75,000 to 85,000 distinct CDR3 sequences; under 15% were seen once. Source material: central memory CD4+ T cells from blood. This chain joins TRBV10-3 and TRBJ2-3; 12 bases map to TRBD2. The TCR sequence derives from a human donor in good health. The CDR3 coding sequence is TGTGCCATCAGTTCTAGCGGGAGGGCCTTAGATACGCAGTATTTT. Its protein product is CAISSSGRALDTQYF.